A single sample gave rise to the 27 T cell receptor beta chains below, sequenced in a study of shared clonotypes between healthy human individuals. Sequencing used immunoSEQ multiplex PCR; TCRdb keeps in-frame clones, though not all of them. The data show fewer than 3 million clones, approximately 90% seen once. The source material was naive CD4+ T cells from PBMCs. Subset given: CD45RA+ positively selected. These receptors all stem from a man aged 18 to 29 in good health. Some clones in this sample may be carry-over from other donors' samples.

The CDR3 is CASSFSENTEAFF. In DNA form, the CDR3 reads TGTGCCAGCAGCTTTTCGGAGAACACTGAAGCTTTCTTT. J is TRBJ1-1 and V is TRBV7-9; no definite D call. Trimming stripped 3 bases from V and 1 base from J, with 6 bases between. The CDR3 totals 13 residues. Germline V lookup: CDR1 SEHNR, CDR2 FQNEAQ (reference sequence).

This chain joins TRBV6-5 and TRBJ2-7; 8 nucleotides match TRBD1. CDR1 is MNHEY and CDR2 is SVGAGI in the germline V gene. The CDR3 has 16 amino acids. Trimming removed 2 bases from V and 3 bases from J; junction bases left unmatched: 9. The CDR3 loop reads CASSYRGTGALYEQYF. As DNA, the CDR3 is TGTGCCAGCAGTTACCGCGGGACAGGAGCCCTCTACGAGCAGTACTTC.

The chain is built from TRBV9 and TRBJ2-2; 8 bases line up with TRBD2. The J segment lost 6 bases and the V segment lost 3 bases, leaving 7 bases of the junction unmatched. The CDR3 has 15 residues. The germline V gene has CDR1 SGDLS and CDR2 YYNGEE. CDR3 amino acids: CASSGSGGTSGELFF. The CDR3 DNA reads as TGTGCCAGCAGCGGCTCGGGAGGGACGTCCGGGGAGCTGTTTTTT.

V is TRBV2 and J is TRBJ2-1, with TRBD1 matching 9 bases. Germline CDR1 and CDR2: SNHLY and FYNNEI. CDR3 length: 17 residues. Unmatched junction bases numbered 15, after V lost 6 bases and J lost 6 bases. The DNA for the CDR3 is TGTGCCAGCAGCAAAATCCCGGGACAGGGAAGCTTCAATGAGCAGTTCTTC. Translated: CASSKIPGQGSFNEQFF. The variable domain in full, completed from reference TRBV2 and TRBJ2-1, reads EPEVTQTPSHQVTQMGQEVILRCVPISNHLYFYWYRQILGQKVEFLVSFYNNEISEKSEIFDDQFSVERPDGSNFTLKIRSTKLEDSAMYFCASSKIPGQGSFNEQFFGPGTRLTVL.

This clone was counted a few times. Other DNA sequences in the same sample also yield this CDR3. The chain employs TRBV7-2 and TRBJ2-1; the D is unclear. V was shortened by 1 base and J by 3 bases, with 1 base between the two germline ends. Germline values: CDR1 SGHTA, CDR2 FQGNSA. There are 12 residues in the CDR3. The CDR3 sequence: CASSLGYNEQFF. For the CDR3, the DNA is TGTGCCAGCAGCTTAGGCTACAATGAGCAGTTCTTC. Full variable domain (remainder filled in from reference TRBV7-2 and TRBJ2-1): GAGVSQSPSNKVTEKGKDVELRCDPISGHTALYWYRQSLGQGLEFLIYFQGNSAPDKSGLPSDRFSAERTGGSVSTLTIQRTQQEDSAVYLCASSLGYNEQFFGPGTRLTVL.

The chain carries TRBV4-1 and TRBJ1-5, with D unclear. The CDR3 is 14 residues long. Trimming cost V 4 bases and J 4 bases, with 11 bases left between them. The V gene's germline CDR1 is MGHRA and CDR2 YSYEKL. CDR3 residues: CASSPLSQNQPQHF. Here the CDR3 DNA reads TGCGCCAGCAGCCCACTGTCCCAAAATCAGCCCCAGCATTTT.

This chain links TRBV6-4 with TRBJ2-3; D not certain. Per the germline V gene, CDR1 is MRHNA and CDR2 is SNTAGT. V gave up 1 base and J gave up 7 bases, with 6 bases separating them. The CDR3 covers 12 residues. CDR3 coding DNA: TGTGCCAGCAGTGACTTCCAGAATACGCAGTATTTT. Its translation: CASSDFQNTQYF.

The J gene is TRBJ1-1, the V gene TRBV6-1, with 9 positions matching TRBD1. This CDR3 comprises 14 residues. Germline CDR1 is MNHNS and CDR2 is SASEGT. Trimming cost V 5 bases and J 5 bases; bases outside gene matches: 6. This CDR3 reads CASSIRQGGTEAFF. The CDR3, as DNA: TGTGCCAGCAGTATTCGACAGGGGGGGACTGAAGCTTTCTTT.

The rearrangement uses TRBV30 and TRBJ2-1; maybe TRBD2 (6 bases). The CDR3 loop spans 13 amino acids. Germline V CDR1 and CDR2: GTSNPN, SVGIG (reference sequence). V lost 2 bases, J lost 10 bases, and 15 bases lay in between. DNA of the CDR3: TGTGCCTGGAGTCAGTGGGAGGCGCAAGAGCAGTTCTTC. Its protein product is CAWSQWEAQEQFF.

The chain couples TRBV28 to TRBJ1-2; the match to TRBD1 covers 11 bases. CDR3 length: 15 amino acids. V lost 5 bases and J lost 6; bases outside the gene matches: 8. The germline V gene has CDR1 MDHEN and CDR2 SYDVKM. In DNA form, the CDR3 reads TGTGCCAGCAGTCCCTCCGGGACAGGGGGTAATGGCTACACCTTC. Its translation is CASSPSGTGGNGYTF.

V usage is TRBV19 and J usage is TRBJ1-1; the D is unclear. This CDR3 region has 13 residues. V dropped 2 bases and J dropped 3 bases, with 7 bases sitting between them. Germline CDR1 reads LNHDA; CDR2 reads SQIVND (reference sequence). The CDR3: CASSIMGYTEAFF. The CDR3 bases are TGTGCCAGTAGTATAATGGGCTACACTGAAGCTTTCTTT.

The DNA of the CDR3 is TGTGCCAGCAGCCCCCGGCGTGGGGGGACAGGGGACACCGGGGAGCTGTTTTTT. This gives the protein CASSPRRGGTGDTGELFF. V usage is TRBV11-2 and J usage is TRBJ2-2, with 10 bases lining up with TRBD1. The CDR3 runs to 18 residues. V lost 5 bases, J lost 3 bases, and 12 bases stayed unmatched. Germline assignment: CDR1 SGHAT and CDR2 FQNNGV.

The CDR3 nucleotides read TGTGCCAGTTCGTGGGGCCGGAGTAATGAAAAACTGTTTTTT. This gives the protein CASSWGRSNEKLFF. This sequence joins TRBV11-2 and TRBJ1-4; D may be TRBD1 (5 bases). This CDR3 is built from 14 residues. In germline, CDR1 is SGHAT, CDR2 FQNNGV. Trimming pared 9 bases from V and 4 bases from J, leaving 15 bases between. The complete variable domain, with remaining parts taken from reference TRBV11-2 and TRBJ1-4, reads EAGVAQSPRYKIIEKRQSVAFWCNPISGHATLYWYQQILGQGPKLLIQFQNNGVVDDSQLPKDRFSAERLKGVDSTLKIQPAKLEDSAVYLCASSWGRSNEKLFFGSGTQLSVL.

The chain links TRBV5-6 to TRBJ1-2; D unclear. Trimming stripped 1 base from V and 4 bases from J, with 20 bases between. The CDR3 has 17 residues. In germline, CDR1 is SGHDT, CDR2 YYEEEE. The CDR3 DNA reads TGTGCCAGCAGCTTGTCTTTTTCGGGCACCACCATCTATGGCTACACCTTC. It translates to CASSLSFSGTTIYGYTF.

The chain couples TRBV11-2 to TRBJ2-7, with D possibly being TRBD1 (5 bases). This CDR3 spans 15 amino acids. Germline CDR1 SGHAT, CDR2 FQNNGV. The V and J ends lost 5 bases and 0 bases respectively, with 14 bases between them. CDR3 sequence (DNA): TGTGCCAGCAGCCCCAGGGTGTCCCCCTCCTACGAGCAGTACTTC. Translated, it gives CASSPRVSPSYEQYF. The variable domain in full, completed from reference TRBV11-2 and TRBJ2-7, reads EAGVAQSPRYKIIEKRQSVAFWCNPISGHATLYWYQQILGQGPKLLIQFQNNGVVDDSQLPKDRFSAERLKGVDSTLKIQPAKLEDSAVYLCASSPRVSPSYEQYFGPGTRLTVT.

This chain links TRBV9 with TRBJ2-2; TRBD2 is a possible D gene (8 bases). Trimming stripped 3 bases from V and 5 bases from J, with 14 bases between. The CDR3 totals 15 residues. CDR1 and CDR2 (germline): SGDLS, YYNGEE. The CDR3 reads CASSEGASGTGELFF. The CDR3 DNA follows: TGTGCCAGCAGCGAGGGGGCTAGCGGGACCGGGGAGCTGTTTTTT.

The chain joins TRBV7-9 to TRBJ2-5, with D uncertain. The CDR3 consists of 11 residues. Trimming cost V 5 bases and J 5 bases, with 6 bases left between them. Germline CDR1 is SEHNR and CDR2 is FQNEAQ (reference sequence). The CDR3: CASSRLETQYF. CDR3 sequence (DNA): TGTGCCAGCAGCCGGTTGGAGACCCAGTACTTC.

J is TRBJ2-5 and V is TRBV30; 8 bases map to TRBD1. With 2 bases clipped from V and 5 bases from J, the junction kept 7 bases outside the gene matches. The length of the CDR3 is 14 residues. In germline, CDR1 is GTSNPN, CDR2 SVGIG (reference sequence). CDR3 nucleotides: TGTGCCTGGAGTACCGGACAGGGCCACGAGACCCAGTACTTC. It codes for CAWSTGQGHETQYF.

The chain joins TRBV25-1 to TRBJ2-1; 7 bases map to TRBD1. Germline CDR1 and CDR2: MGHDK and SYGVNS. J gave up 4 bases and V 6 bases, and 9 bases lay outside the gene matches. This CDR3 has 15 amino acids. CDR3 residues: CASRDSGTDYNEQFF. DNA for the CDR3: TGTGCCAGCAGAGATTCCGGGACAGATTACAATGAGCAGTTCTTC.

The CDR3 is CASRTTGFSYEQYF. In DNA, the CDR3 is TGTGCCAGCAGAACTACAGGGTTCTCCTACGAGCAGTACTTC. The chain links TRBV2 to TRBJ2-7; D is possibly TRBD1 (6 bases). The V gene's germline CDR1 is SNHLY and CDR2 FYNNEI. The V end was cut by 6 bases, the J end by 0 bases, with 12 bases between. This CDR3 has 14 amino acids.

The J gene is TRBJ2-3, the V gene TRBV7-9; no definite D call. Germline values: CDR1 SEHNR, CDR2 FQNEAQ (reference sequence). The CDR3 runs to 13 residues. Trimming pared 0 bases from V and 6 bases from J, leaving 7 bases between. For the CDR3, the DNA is TGTGCCAGCAGCTTAGCGGCCCTGGATACGCAGTATTTT. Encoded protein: CASSLAALDTQYF. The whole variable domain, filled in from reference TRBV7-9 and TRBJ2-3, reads DTGVSQNPRHKITKRGQNVTFRCDPISEHNRLYWYRQTLGQGPEFLTYFQNEAQLEKSRLLSDRFSAERPKGSFSTLEIQRTEQGDSAMYLCASSLAALDTQYFGPGTRLTVL.

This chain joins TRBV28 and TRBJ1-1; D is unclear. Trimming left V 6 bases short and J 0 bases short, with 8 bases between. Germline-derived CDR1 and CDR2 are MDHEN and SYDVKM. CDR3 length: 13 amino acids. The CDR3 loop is CASRWGMNTEAFF. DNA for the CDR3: TGTGCCAGCAGGTGGGGTATGAACACTGAAGCTTTCTTT.

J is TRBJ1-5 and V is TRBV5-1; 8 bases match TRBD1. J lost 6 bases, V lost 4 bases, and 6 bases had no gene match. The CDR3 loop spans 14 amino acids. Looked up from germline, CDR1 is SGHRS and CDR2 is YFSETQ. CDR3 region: CASSEGQGGQPQHF. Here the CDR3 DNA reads TGCGCCAGCAGCGAAGGACAGGGTGGTCAGCCCCAGCATTTT.

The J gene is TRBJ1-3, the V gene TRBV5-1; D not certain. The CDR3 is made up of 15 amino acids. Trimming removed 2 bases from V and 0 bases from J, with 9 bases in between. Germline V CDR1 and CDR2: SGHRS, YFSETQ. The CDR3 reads CASSFSQSSGNTIYF. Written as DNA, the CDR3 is TGCGCCAGCAGCTTCAGTCAGAGCTCTGGAAACACCATATATTTT. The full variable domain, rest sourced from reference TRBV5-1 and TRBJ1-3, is KAGVTQTPRYLIKTRGQQVTLSCSPISGHRSVSWYQQTPGQGLQFLFEYFSETQRNKGNFPGRFSGRQFSNSRSEMNVSTLELGDSALYLCASSFSQSSGNTIYFGEGSWLTVV.

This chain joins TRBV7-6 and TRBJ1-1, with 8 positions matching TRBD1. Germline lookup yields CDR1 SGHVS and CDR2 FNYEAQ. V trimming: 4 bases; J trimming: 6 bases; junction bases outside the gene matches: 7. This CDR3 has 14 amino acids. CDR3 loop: CASSSPRTGPEAFF. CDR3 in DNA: TGTGCCAGCAGCTCCCCCCGGACAGGGCCTGAAGCTTTCTTT.

The CDR3 bases are TGTGCCAGCAGTTTTGTTCGACAGGCCGAGGGCTACACCTTC. Its translation: CASSFVRQAEGYTF. This chain uses TRBV28 with TRBJ1-2; a possible D gene is TRBD1 (6 bases). This CDR3 has 14 residues. V shed 3 bases and J shed 8 bases, with 16 bases lying between them. CDR1 and CDR2 (germline): MDHEN, SYDVKM.

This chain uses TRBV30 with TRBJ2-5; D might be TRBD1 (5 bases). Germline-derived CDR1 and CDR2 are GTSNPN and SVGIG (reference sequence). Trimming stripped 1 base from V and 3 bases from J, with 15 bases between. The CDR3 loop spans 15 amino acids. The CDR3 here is CAWSGGWGSKETQYF. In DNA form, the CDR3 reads TGTGCCTGGAGTGGGGGCTGGGGCAGCAAAGAGACCCAGTACTTC.